The source of this TCR beta chain is a study of Ad26.COV2.S vaccination and SARS-CoV-2 variants. Notes on the study in general: Placebo recipients showed lower spike-specific TCR breadth than vaccinees. Total responses of T cells may have been underestimated by the analyses of TCR breadth and depth.

Sequencing was performed with immunoSEQ multiplex PCR; in TCRdb, only in-frame clones are kept and a portion is missing. The sample contains roughly 420,000 clones, approximately 87% of which appear only once. Stated treatment: over 15 received Ad26.COV2.S at low or high dose, single or two shots; roughly five received placebo; per-sample allocation not given. Sampling happened 63 days after the first vaccine or placebo injection. Germline V gene lookup returns CDR1 SGHKS and CDR2 YYEKEE (reference sequence). The CDR3 is 19 residues long. V was cut by 2 bases and J by 3 bases, with 27 bases left in between. Of note for this clone: Its antigen is undetermined.

The rearrangement joins TRBV5-5 to TRBJ2-7; either TRBD1 or TRBD2 may fit D (6 bases each). The source of this sequence is a person between 18 and 65 years old who received the Ad26.COV2.S COVID-19 vaccine or a placebo. The sample in question was peripheral blood, obtained in a trial of Ad26.COV2.S vaccine versus placebo. The chain's CDR3 is CASSFTPFPGGWIHYEQYF. The CDR3 nucleotides are TGTGCCAGCAGCTTTACACCGTTCCCCGGGGGCTGGATCCACTACGAGCAGTACTTC.